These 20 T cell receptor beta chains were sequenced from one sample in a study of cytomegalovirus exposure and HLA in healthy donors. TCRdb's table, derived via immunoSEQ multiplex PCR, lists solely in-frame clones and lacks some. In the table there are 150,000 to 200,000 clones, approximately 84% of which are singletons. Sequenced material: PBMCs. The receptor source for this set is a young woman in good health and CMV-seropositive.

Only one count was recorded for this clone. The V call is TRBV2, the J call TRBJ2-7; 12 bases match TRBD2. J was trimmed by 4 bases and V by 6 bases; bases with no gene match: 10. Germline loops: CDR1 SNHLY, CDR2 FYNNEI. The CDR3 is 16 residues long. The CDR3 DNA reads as TGTGCCAGCAGGCCTAAGACTAGCGGGGGAGGATACGAGCAGTACTTC. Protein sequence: CASRPKTSGGGYEQYF.

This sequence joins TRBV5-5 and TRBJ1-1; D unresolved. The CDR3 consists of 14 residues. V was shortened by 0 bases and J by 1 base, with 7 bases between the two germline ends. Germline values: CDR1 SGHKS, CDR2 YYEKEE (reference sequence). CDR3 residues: CASSLDPGNTEAFF. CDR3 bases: TGTGCCAGCAGCTTGGATCCAGGGAACACTGAAGCTTTCTTT. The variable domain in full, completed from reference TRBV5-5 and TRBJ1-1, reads DAGVTQSPTHLIKTRGQQVTLRCSPISGHKSVSWYQQVLGQGPQFIFQYYEKEERGRGNFPDRFSARQFPNYSSELNVNALLLGDSALYLCASSLDPGNTEAFFGQGTRLTVV.

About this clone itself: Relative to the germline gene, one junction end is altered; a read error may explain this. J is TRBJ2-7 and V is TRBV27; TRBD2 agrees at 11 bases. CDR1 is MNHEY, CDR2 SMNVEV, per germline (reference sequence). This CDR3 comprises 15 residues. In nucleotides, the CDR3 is TGTGCCGGCAGTCCCAGACTAGCGGGGTCTAGGGAGCAGTACTTC. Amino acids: CAGSPRLAGSREQYF.

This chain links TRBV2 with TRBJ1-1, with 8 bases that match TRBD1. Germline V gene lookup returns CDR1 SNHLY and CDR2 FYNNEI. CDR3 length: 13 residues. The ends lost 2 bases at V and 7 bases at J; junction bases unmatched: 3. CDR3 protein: CASSENRGGEAFF. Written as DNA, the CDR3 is TGTGCCAGCAGTGAAAACAGGGGGGGTGAAGCTTTCTTT.

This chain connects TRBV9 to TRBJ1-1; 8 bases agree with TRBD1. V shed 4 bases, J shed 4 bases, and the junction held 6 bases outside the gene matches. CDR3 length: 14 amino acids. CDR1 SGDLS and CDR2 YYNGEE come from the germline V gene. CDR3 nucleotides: TGTGCCAGCAGCCCGACAGGGGTTCTCACTGAAGCTTTCTTT. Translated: CASSPTGVLTEAFF.

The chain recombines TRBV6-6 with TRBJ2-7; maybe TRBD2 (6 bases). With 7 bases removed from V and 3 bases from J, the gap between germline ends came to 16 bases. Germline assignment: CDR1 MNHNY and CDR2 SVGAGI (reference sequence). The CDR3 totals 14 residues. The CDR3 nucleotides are TGTGCCAGCACCTCGCGGGGTGAGGGCTACGAGCAGTACTTC. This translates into CASTSRGEGYEQYF.

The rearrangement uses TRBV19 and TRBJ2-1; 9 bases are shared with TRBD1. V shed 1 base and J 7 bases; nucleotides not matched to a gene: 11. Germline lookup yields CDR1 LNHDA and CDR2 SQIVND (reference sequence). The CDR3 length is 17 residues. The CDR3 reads CASSIGQGGFQGNEQFF. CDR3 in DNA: TGTGCCAGTAGTATAGGACAGGGGGGTTTTCAGGGAAATGAGCAGTTCTTC.

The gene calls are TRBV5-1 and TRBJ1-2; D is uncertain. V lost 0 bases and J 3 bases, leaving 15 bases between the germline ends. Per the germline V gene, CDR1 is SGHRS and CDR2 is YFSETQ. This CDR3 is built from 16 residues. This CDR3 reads CASSLGVGEMYYGYTF. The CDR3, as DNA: TGCGCCAGCAGCTTGGGGGTCGGGGAGATGTACTATGGCTACACCTTC.

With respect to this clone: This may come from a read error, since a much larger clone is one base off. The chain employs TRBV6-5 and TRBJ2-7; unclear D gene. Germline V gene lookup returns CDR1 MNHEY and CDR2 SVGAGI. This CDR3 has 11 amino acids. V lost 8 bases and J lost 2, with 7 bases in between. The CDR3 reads CASGATYEQYF. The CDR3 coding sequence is TGTGCCAGCGGAGCTACCTACGAGCAGTACTTC.

CDR3 nucleotide sequence: TGCGCCAGCAGCTTGGAGGGACAGGCGAACACTGAAGCTTTCTTT. Its translation: CASSLEGQANTEAFF. This chain connects TRBV5-1 to TRBJ1-1, with 8 bases fitting TRBD1. The length of the CDR3 is 15 residues. Germline values: CDR1 SGHRS, CDR2 YFSETQ. J was trimmed by 1 base and V by 0 bases; bases with no gene match: 2.

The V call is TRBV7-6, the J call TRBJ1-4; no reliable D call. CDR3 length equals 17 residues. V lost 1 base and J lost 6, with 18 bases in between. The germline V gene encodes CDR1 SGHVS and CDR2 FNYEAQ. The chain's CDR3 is CASSLVVGSRDDEKLFF. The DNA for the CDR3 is TGTGCCAGCAGCTTAGTTGTCGGGTCTCGAGACGATGAAAAACTGTTTTTT.

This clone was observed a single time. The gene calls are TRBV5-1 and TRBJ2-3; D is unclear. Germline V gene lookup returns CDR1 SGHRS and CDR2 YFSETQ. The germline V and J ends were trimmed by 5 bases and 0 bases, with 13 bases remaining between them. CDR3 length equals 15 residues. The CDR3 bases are TGCGCCAGCAGACAAGTACCCTCTAGCACAGATACGCAGTATTTT. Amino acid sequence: CASRQVPSSTDTQYF. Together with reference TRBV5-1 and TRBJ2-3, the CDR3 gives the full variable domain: KAGVTQTPRYLIKTRGQQVTLSCSPISGHRSVSWYQQTPGQGLQFLFEYFSETQRNKGNFPGRFSGRQFSNSRSEMNVSTLELGDSALYLCASRQVPSSTDTQYFGPGTRLTVL.

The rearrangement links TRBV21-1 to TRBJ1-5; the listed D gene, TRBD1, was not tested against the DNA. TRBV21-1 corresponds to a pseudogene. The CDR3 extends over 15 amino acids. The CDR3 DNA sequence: TGTGCCAGCCCCCAAAGCCCAGACAATAATCAGCCCCAGCATTTT. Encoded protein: CASPQSPDNNQPQHF.

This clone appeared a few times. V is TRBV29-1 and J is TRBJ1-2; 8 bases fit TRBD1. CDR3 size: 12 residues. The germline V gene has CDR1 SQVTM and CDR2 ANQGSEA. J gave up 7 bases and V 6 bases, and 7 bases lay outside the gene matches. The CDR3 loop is CSVERTGSGYTF. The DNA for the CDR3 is TGCAGCGTGGAGAGGACAGGGAGTGGCTACACCTTC.

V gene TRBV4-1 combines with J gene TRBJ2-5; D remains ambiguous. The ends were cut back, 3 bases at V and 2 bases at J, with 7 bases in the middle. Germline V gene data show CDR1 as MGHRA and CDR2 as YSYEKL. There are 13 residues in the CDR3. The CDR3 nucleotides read TGCGCCAGCAGCCATGCTACTCAAGAGACCCAGTACTTC. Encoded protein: CASSHATQETQYF.

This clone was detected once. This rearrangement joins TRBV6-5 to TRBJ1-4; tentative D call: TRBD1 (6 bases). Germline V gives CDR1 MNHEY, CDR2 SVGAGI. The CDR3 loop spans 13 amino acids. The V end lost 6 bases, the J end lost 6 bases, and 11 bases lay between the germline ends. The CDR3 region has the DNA TGTGCCAGCAGACATGGACAGTATGAAAAACTGTTTTTT. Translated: CASRHGQYEKLFF.

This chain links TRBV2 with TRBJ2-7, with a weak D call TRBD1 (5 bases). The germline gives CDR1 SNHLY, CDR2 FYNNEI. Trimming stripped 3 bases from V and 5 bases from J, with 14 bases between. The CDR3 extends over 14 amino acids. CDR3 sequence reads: CASSEVRAAHEQYF. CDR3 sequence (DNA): TGTGCCAGCAGTGAGGTCAGGGCGGCACACGAGCAGTACTTC.

The CDR3 loop reads CASSETTGASQPQHF. CDR3 coding DNA: TGTGCCAGCAGTGAGACGACAGGGGCGAGTCAGCCCCAGCATTTT. The V and J genes are TRBV6-1 and TRBJ1-5, with TRBD1 matching over 8 bases. The CDR3 is 15 amino acids. Per germline, CDR1 MNHNS and CDR2 SASEGT. V lost 3 bases to trimming and J lost 6 bases; unmatched junction nucleotides: 7.

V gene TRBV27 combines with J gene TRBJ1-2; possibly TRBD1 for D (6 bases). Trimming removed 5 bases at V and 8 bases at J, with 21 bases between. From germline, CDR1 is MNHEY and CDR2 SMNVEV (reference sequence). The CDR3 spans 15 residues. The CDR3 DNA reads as TGTGCCAGCAGTACATCGCGCGGGGGCGAGGGAGGCTACACCTTC. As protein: CASSTSRGGEGGYTF.

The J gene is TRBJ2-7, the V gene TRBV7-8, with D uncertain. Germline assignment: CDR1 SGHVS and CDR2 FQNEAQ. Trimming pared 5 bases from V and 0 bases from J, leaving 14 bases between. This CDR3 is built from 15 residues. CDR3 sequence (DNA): TGTGCCAGCAGCCCCTCCCGAATCAGCTCCTACGAGCAGTACTTC. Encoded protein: CASSPSRISSYEQYF.